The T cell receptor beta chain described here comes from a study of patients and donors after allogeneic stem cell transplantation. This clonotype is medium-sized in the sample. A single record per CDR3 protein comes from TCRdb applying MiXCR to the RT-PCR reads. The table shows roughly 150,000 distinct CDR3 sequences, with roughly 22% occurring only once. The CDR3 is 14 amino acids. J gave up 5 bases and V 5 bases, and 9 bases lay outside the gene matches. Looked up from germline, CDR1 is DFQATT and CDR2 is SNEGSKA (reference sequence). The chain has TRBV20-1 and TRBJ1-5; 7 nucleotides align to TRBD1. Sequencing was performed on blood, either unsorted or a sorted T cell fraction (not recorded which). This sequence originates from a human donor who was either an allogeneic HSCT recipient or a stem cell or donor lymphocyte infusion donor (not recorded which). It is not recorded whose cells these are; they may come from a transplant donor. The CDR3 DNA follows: TGCAGTGCTGTGGGGAGAGGGGGCTATCAGCCCCAGCATTTT. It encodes CSAVGRGGYQPQHF.